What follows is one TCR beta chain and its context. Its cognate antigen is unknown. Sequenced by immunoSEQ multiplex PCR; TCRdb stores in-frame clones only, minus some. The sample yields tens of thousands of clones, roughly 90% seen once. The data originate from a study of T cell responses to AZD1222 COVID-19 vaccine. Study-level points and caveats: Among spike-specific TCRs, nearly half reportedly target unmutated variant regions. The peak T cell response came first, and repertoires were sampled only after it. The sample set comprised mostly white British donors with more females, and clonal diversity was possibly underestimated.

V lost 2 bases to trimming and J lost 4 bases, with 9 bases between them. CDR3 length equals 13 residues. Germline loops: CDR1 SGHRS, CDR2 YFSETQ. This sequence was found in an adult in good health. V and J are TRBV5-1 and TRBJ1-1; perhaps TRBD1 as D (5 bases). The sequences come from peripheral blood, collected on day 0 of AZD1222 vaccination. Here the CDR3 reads CASSFTRGTEAFF. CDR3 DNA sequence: TGCGCCAGCAGCTTCACGAGGGGCACTGAAGCTTTCTTT.